A single sample gave rise to the 25 T cell receptor beta chains below, sequenced in a study of radiation and T cells in renal cell carcinoma. Produced via immunoSEQ multiplex PCR; TCRdb's table is partial and in-frame only. Here the sample spans fewer than 200,000 clones, about 88% being singletons. Indicated time point: blood 4 weeks post-SBRT, at nephrectomy. This sample's treatment: 15 Gy SBRT to primary tumor, nephrectomy 4 weeks later. This specimen consisted of blood, obtained from a patient whose treatment included radiotherapy and nephrectomy. These receptors all come from a woman in her forties or fifties with renal cell carcinoma.

This clone was counted a single time. V usage is TRBV5-5 and J usage is TRBJ2-1; possible D gene TRBD1, 5 bases. V was trimmed by 4 bases and J by 6 bases, leaving 14 bases between them. The CDR3 sequence is 14 residues long. Germline CDR1 is SGHKS and CDR2 is YYEKEE (reference sequence). CDR3 amino acids: CASSPRTPTNEQFF. CDR3 in DNA: TGTGCCAGCAGCCCTCGGACACCTACCAATGAGCAGTTCTTC.

This clone appeared once. V and J are TRBV9 and TRBJ1-1, with D perhaps matching TRBD1 (5 bases). V shed 6 bases and J shed 2 bases, with 14 bases lying between them. In germline, CDR1 is SGDLS, CDR2 YYNGEE. This CDR3 is 14 amino acids long. CDR3 sequence (DNA): TGTGCCAGCAACCCGGGGGGAGTCAACACTGAAGCTTTCTTT. Translated, it gives CASNPGGVNTEAFF. The whole variable domain, remainder taken from reference TRBV9 and TRBJ1-1, is DSGVTQTPKHLITATGQRVTLRCSPRSGDLSVYWYQQSLDQGLQFLIQYYNGEERAKGNILERFSAQQFPDLHSELNLSSLELGDSALYFCASNPGGVNTEAFFGQGTRLTVV.

The chain uses TRBV5-1 and TRBJ1-2, with 7 bases identical to TRBD1. With V trimmed by 4 bases and J by 4 bases, 13 bases remained unmatched. This CDR3 has 16 amino acids. CDR1 is SGHRS, CDR2 YFSETQ, per germline. The CDR3 nucleotides read TGCGCCAGCAGCATGGGACAGTCAAGTGTCGGCTATGGCTACACCTTC. It is translated as CASSMGQSSVGYGYTF.

The rearrangement uses TRBV7-2 and TRBJ1-2; 7 nucleotides align to TRBD1. CDR1 SGHTA and CDR2 FQGNSA come from the germline V gene. Trimming at V came to 1 base and at J to 3 bases, leaving 5 bases not matched to a gene. This CDR3 comprises 15 residues. The CDR3 loop is CASSLDSDRDYGYTF. The CDR3 DNA follows: TGTGCCAGCAGCTTAGACTCCGACAGGGACTATGGCTACACCTTC.

This rearrangement joins TRBV5-1 to TRBJ2-3; no firm D call. V lost 2 bases to trimming and J lost 2 bases, with 9 bases between them. The CDR3 runs to 14 residues. The germline V gene has CDR1 SGHRS and CDR2 YFSETQ. The CDR3 coding sequence is TGCGCCAGCAGCTTAAGTCTTGACACAGATACGCAGTATTTT. It encodes CASSLSLDTDTQYF.

V gene TRBV7-6 combines with J gene TRBJ2-7; D is perhaps TRBD1 or TRBD2 (5 bases each). V was clipped by 5 bases and J by 2 bases, with 22 bases between them. Per the germline V gene, CDR1 is SGHVS and CDR2 is FNYEAQ. The CDR3 contains 17 residues. This CDR3 is CASSLTSGPIPAYEQYF. The DNA of the CDR3 is TGTGCCAGCAGCCTGACCTCGGGACCGATCCCCGCCTACGAGCAGTACTTC.

The rearrangement links TRBV9 to TRBJ2-1, with TRBD1 matching over 9 bases. The CDR3 covers 15 residues. Trimming cost V 2 bases and J 7 bases; bases outside gene matches: 7. Per germline, CDR1 SGDLS and CDR2 YYNGEE. CDR3 sequence: CASSVRGQGENEQFF. The CDR3 DNA is TGTGCCAGCAGCGTGCGGGGACAGGGAGAGAATGAGCAGTTCTTC. Full variable domain (rest looked up from reference TRBV9 and TRBJ2-1): DSGVTQTPKHLITATGQRVTLRCSPRSGDLSVYWYQQSLDQGLQFLIQYYNGEERAKGNILERFSAQQFPDLHSELNLSSLELGDSALYFCASSVRGQGENEQFFGPGTRLTVL.

The chain links TRBV19 to TRBJ2-3; D is ambiguous. The germline CDR1 and CDR2 sequences are LNHDA and SQIVND (reference sequence). Trimming removed 4 bases from V and 6 bases from J, with 14 bases in between. This CDR3 has 14 residues. CDR3 coding DNA: TGTGCCAGTAGTACAACGGGCACCCCGGATACGCAGTATTTT. It codes for CASSTTGTPDTQYF.

The gene calls are TRBV2 and TRBJ1-4; D gene unclear. The CDR3 has 15 amino acids. V was cut by 2 bases and J by 5 bases, with 12 bases left in between. CDR1 and CDR2 (germline): SNHLY, FYNNEI. CDR3 in DNA: TGTGCCAGCAGTGAATTGGGAGCCGGCAATGAAAAACTGTTTTTT. Protein sequence: CASSELGAGNEKLFF.

In this sample, this clone turned up a few times. The chain employs TRBV2 and TRBJ1-3; D remains ambiguous. Germline assignment: CDR1 SNHLY and CDR2 FYNNEI. V was clipped by 8 bases and J by 0 bases, with 8 bases between them. There are 13 residues in the CDR3. CDR3 sequence: CASGQVSGNTIYF. CDR3 sequence (DNA): TGTGCCAGCGGGCAGGTCTCTGGAAACACCATATATTTT.

As regards this clone: The junction does not match germline at one end; this may be a read error. This chain connects TRBV7-7 to TRBJ2-2, with TRBD1 as a possible D gene (5 bases). CDR1 and CDR2 from the germline V gene are SSHAT and FNYEAQ (reference sequence). The CDR3 spans 14 residues. The CDR3 nucleotides are TGTGCTAGCAGCCCCGACAGGAACACCGGGGAGCTGTTTTTT. It codes for CASSPDRNTGELFF.

The V call is TRBV7-2, the J call TRBJ2-7; D is unclear. Germline CDR1 is SGHTA and CDR2 is FQGNSA. The CDR3 consists of 15 residues. Trimming removed 0 bases from V and 0 bases from J, with 9 bases in between. The CDR3 coding sequence is TGTGCCAGCAGCTTAGCAGTTATGAGCTCCTACGAGCAGTACTTC. Its protein product is CASSLAVMSSYEQYF. Looking up the rest from reference TRBV7-2 and TRBJ2-7 gives the full variable domain: GAGVSQSPSNKVTEKGKDVELRCDPISGHTALYWYRQSLGQGLEFLIYFQGNSAPDKSGLPSDRFSAERTGGSVSTLTIQRTQQEDSAVYLCASSLAVMSSYEQYFGPGTRLTVT.

This chain uses TRBV6-6 with TRBJ1-3, with D possibly TRBD1 on 6 matching bases. Trimming stripped 7 bases from V and 0 bases from J, with 16 bases between. The germline gives CDR1 MNHNY, CDR2 SVGAGI (reference sequence). The CDR3 is 16 amino acids. This chain's CDR3 is CASTPTGANSGNTIYF. For the CDR3, the DNA is TGTGCCAGCACCCCGACAGGCGCCAACTCTGGAAACACCATATATTTT.

The J gene is TRBJ1-1, the V gene TRBV19, with 10 bases fitting TRBD1. CDR1 LNHDA and CDR2 SQIVND come from the germline V gene (reference sequence). There are 17 residues in the CDR3. V lost 5 bases and J lost 0; bases outside the gene matches: 9. The CDR3 sequence: CASSAGTGAQVNTEAFF. In DNA, the CDR3 is TGTGCCAGTAGTGCAGGGACAGGGGCGCAAGTGAACACTGAAGCTTTCTTT.

The V call is TRBV9, the J call TRBJ1-5; D is unclear. Germline V gene data show CDR1 as SGDLS and CDR2 as YYNGEE. V shed 3 bases and J shed 0 bases, with 10 bases lying between them. CDR3 size: 15 residues. This CDR3 is CASSALSDSNQPQHF. In nucleotides, the CDR3 is TGTGCCAGCAGCGCCCTCTCCGATAGCAATCAGCCCCAGCATTTT.

The V and J genes are TRBV10-3 and TRBJ2-2; 9 bases match TRBD1. This CDR3 contains 15 residues. Germline loops: CDR1 ENHRY, CDR2 SYGVKD. Losses at the gene ends were 11 bases for V and 3 bases for J; bases not matched to a gene: 10. The CDR3 here is CAVTPGQGDTGELFF. In DNA, the CDR3 is TGTGCCGTAACGCCGGGACAGGGTGACACCGGGGAGCTGTTTTTT.

The chain is built from TRBV7-2 and TRBJ2-5, with a possible D match to TRBD1 (6 bases). Between the trimmed V and J ends, which lost 5 bases and 5 bases, there was a span of 15 bases. Looked up from germline, CDR1 is SGHTA and CDR2 is FQGNSA. CDR3 size: 14 residues. CDR3 protein: CASSPTGGRETQYF. DNA of the CDR3: TGTGCCAGCAGCCCGACAGGAGGAAGGGAGACCCAGTACTTC.

CDR3 in DNA: TGCGCCAGCAGCTTGTATGCAGGCCGAGGTAACACCGGGGAGCTGTTTTTT. Protein: CASSLYAGRGNTGELFF. The J gene is TRBJ2-2, the V gene TRBV5-1; D gene unclear. CDR1 and CDR2 from the germline V gene are SGHRS and YFSETQ. Trimming removed 1 base from V and 2 bases from J, with 15 bases in between. The CDR3 loop spans 17 amino acids.

The sample holds one count of this clone. V is TRBV5-4 and J is TRBJ1-3; the D is unclear. Germline V gene lookup returns CDR1 SGHNT and CDR2 YYREEE (reference sequence). The CDR3 runs 15 residues. V shed 0 bases and J shed 0 bases, with 7 bases lying between them. CDR3 sequence (DNA): TGTGCCAGCAGCTTGGACCTGGGCTCTGGAAACACCATATATTTT. This sequence encodes CASSLDLGSGNTIYF.

This chain links TRBV5-1 with TRBJ1-1; 8 nucleotides line up with TRBD1. The junction had 13 bases not matched to a gene; V was cut back by 4 bases and J by 2 bases. The CDR3 has 17 residues. Looked up from germline, CDR1 is SGHRS and CDR2 is YFSETQ. The CDR3 here is CASSQTGGRGPNTEAFF. CDR3 coding DNA: TGCGCCAGCAGCCAAACAGGGGGGCGAGGGCCCAACACTGAAGCTTTCTTT.

This sequence joins TRBV5-1 and TRBJ2-5; TRBD2 matches 15 bases. The CDR3 is 15 residues long. J gave up 9 bases and V 5 bases, and 8 bases lay outside the gene matches. Germline V CDR1 and CDR2: SGHRS, YFSETQ. The CDR3 region is CASRHGLAGGAAQYF. CDR3 DNA sequence: TGCGCCAGCAGACATGGACTAGCGGGAGGGGCGGCCCAGTACTTC.

The chain combines TRBV19 with TRBJ1-2; D is perhaps TRBD1 (5 bases). This CDR3 has 15 residues. Per germline, CDR1 LNHDA and CDR2 SQIVND (reference sequence). V lost 6 bases and J lost 4, with 18 bases in between. The DNA of the CDR3 is TGTGCCAGTAGAGGGTTTCGGGGCGCGAGCTATGGCTACACCTTC. Residues: CASRGFRGASYGYTF.

V gene TRBV7-9 combines with J gene TRBJ2-3; 9 nucleotides match TRBD2. There are 15 residues in the CDR3. Germline values: CDR1 SEHNR, CDR2 FQNEAQ (reference sequence). V lost 1 base, J lost 6 bases, and 5 bases stayed unmatched. As DNA, the CDR3 is TGTGCCAGCAGCTTAGTCCTAGCGGGGCTGGATACGCAGTATTTT. Amino acids: CASSLVLAGLDTQYF.

The V gene is TRBV7-3, the J gene TRBJ2-7; D gene uncertain. Germline V CDR1 and CDR2: SGHTA, FQGTGA. This CDR3 has 14 amino acids. Trimming took off 1 base at V and 5 bases at J, with 12 bases between the two ends. The chain's CDR3 is CASSLNSLGNEQYF. CDR3 sequence (DNA): TGTGCCAGCAGCTTAAACTCTCTAGGAAACGAGCAGTACTTC.

The genes are TRBV6-6 and TRBJ1-5, with 7 bases that match TRBD1. Germline CDR1 MNHNY, CDR2 SVGAGI (reference sequence). The CDR3 is 15 residues long. With V trimmed by 5 bases and J by 9 bases, 13 bases remained unmatched. This CDR3 reads CASSDRRQGHSPQHF. The CDR3 DNA follows: TGTGCCAGCAGTGACCGCCGACAGGGCCATTCGCCCCAGCATTTT.